The next 20 T cell receptor beta chains were all read from a single sample in a study of blood T cell repertoires in COVID-19. Produced via immunoSEQ multiplex PCR; TCRdb's table is partial and in-frame only. Of about 150,000 clones in the sample, about 80% are singletons; the top ten hold 6%. What was sequenced was PBMCs or T cells enriched from blood (not recorded which). The origin of the receptors is a woman in her forties or fifties who had recovered from COVID-19.

The chain joins TRBV5-5 to TRBJ2-1, with 9 bases aligning to TRBD2. This CDR3 is built from 15 residues. The germline V gene has CDR1 SGHKS and CDR2 YYEKEE (reference sequence). J lost 5 bases, V lost 3 bases, and 6 bases had no gene match. The CDR3 sequence: CASSYGLALNNEQFF. The CDR3 DNA reads TGTGCCAGCAGCTACGGACTAGCGCTCAACAATGAGCAGTTCTTC.

J is TRBJ2-5 and V is TRBV27; 8 bases align to TRBD2. This CDR3 has 13 residues. Germline loops: CDR1 MNHEY, CDR2 SMNVEV (reference sequence). Trimming took 3 bases from V and 5 from J; bases not matched to a gene: 2. CDR3 DNA: TGTGCCAGCAGTTTGCGGGGGGTGGAGACCCAGTACTTC. It codes for CASSLRGVETQYF.

V and J are TRBV5-5 and TRBJ2-2, with TRBD1 matching 8 bases. Germline loops: CDR1 SGHKS, CDR2 YYEKEE (reference sequence). The CDR3 consists of 15 residues. V was pared by 2 bases and J by 4 bases, with 4 bases of the junction left unmatched. The CDR3 spells CASSLAGGFTGELFF. As DNA, the CDR3 is TGTGCCAGCAGCTTAGCAGGGGGCTTCACCGGGGAGCTGTTTTTT. Full variable domain (rest looked up from reference TRBV5-5 and TRBJ2-2): DAGVTQSPTHLIKTRGQQVTLRCSPISGHKSVSWYQQVLGQGPQFIFQYYEKEERGRGNFPDRFSARQFPNYSSELNVNALLLGDSALYLCASSLAGGFTGELFFGEGSRLTVL.

The V and J genes are TRBV7-9 and TRBJ1-6; 11 bases agree with TRBD1. CDR3 length: 14 amino acids. Germline CDR1 reads SEHNR; CDR2 reads FQNEAQ (reference sequence). The V and J ends lost 4 bases and 9 bases, in that order; junction bases with no gene match: 2. The CDR3 region is CASSSGTGGSPLHF. Here the CDR3 DNA reads TGTGCCAGCAGCTCCGGGACAGGGGGTTCACCCCTCCACTTT.

The chain employs TRBV5-1 and TRBJ2-5, with 7 bases fitting TRBD1. J gave up 2 bases and V 3 bases, and 4 bases lay outside the gene matches. The CDR3 spans 14 residues. CDR1 and CDR2 (germline): SGHRS, YFSETQ. The CDR3 bases are TGCGCCAGCAGCTCTACAGGGGATCAAGAGACCCAGTACTTC. Its protein is CASSSTGDQETQYF.

This chain's CDR3 is CASSQDRPGGGNTIYF. The CDR3 coding sequence is TGTGCCAGCAGCCAAGATCGGCCAGGGGGCGGAAACACCATATATTTT. The J gene is TRBJ1-3, the V gene TRBV3-1 (or the pseudogene TRBV3-2), with TRBD1 identical over 8 bases. J was trimmed by 4 bases and V by 0 bases; bases with no gene match: 5. This CDR3 has 16 residues. Per the germline V gene, CDR1 is LGHDT and CDR2 is YNNKEL (reference sequence).

V usage is TRBV19 and J usage is TRBJ1-2; 11 positions agree with TRBD1. The CDR3 loop spans 17 amino acids. Germline V gene sequence: CDR1 LNHDA, CDR2 SQIVND (reference sequence). V was clipped by 4 bases and J by 2 bases; unmatched bases: 9. CDR3 sequence (DNA): TGTGCCAGTAGTACTGGACAGGGGGCCTTTACGAACTATGGCTACACCTTC. Amino acid sequence: CASSTGQGAFTNYGYTF.

V usage is TRBV28 and J usage is TRBJ1-5, with 8 bases lining up with TRBD1. This CDR3 has 15 amino acids. Germline lookup yields CDR1 MDHEN and CDR2 SYDVKM. Germline trimming cut 5 bases from V and 2 bases from J; bases unmatched to any gene: 5. The CDR3 nucleotides are TGTGCCAGCAGTCCCGGACAGGGTCGCAATCAGCCCCAGCATTTT. Protein: CASSPGQGRNQPQHF.

The chain joins TRBV5-8 to TRBJ1-2, with 7 bases aligning to TRBD1. The V gene's germline CDR1 is SGHTS and CDR2 YDEGEE. This CDR3 has 14 amino acids. Trimming took 4 bases from V and 4 from J; bases not matched to a gene: 7. Written as DNA, the CDR3 is TGTGCCAGCAGCCCGGGACAGCGTACCTATGGCTACACCTTC. This codes for CASSPGQRTYGYTF.

This sequence joins TRBV5-1 and TRBJ2-2; 9 positions agree with TRBD2. Per germline, CDR1 SGHRS and CDR2 YFSETQ. This CDR3 has 16 amino acids. Trimming took 4 bases from V and 2 from J; bases not matched to a gene: 6. The CDR3 here is CASSVKTSGNTGELFF. In DNA, the CDR3 is TGCGCCAGCAGCGTCAAGACTAGCGGTAACACCGGGGAGCTGTTTTTT.

This clone was seen just once. The chain combines TRBV2 with TRBJ1-6, with unresolved D. Germline V gene lookup returns CDR1 SNHLY and CDR2 FYNNEI. The CDR3 spans 13 residues. V was pared by 5 bases and J by 6 bases, with 8 bases between. CDR3 sequence: CASSSLFNSPLHF. CDR3 bases: TGTGCCAGCAGTTCTCTCTTTAATTCACCCCTCCACTTT. The full variable domain, with the rest looked up from reference TRBV2 and TRBJ1-6, is EPEVTQTPSHQVTQMGQEVILRCVPISNHLYFYWYRQILGQKVEFLVSFYNNEISEKSEIFDDQFSVERPDGSNFTLKIRSTKLEDSAMYFCASSSLFNSPLHFGNGTRLTVT.

The rearrangement joins TRBV24-1 to TRBJ2-3; TRBD1 agrees at 7 bases. Germline V gene lookup returns CDR1 KGHDR and CDR2 SFDVKD. Trimming removed 8 bases from V and 3 bases from J; junction bases left unmatched: 7. CDR3 length: 14 residues. The CDR3 loop reads CATKGAGSTDTQYF. The CDR3 DNA follows: TGTGCCACCAAGGGGGCAGGTAGTACAGATACGCAGTATTTT.

This chain uses TRBV5-1 with TRBJ2-5; the match to TRBD1 covers 7 bases. The CDR3 covers 14 residues. Trimming took 6 bases from V and 3 from J; bases not matched to a gene: 8. From germline, CDR1 is SGHRS and CDR2 YFSETQ. DNA of the CDR3: TGCGCCAGCACCGATGACAGGGTAGAAGAGACCCAGTACTTC. Protein product: CASTDDRVEETQYF. The full variable domain, with the rest looked up from reference TRBV5-1 and TRBJ2-5, is KAGVTQTPRYLIKTRGQQVTLSCSPISGHRSVSWYQQTPGQGLQFLFEYFSETQRNKGNFPGRFSGRQFSNSRSEMNVSTLELGDSALYLCASTDDRVEETQYFGPGTRLLVL.

The V call is TRBV5-1, the J call TRBJ2-2, with D perhaps TRBD1 (6 bases). Trimming left V 6 bases short and J 5 bases short, with 17 bases between. The CDR3 loop spans 15 amino acids. In germline, CDR1 is SGHRS, CDR2 YFSETQ. CDR3 nucleotides: TGCGCCAGCACCTCGGACAGTTCGGGTACCGGGGAGCTGTTTTTT. It is translated as CASTSDSSGTGELFF.

V and J are TRBV5-5 and TRBJ2-3; D unclear. The CDR3 consists of 13 residues. The V end lost 0 bases, the J end lost 6 bases, and 8 bases lay between the germline ends. The V gene's germline CDR1 is SGHKS and CDR2 YYEKEE (reference sequence). CDR3 bases: TGTGCCAGCAGCTTGGGGGTGGAGGATACGCAGTATTTT. It encodes CASSLGVEDTQYF.

This clone was seen a handful of times. The V gene is TRBV6-4, the J gene TRBJ1-2, with TRBD1 identical over 9 bases. The V gene's germline CDR1 is MRHNA and CDR2 SNTAGT. V lost 7 bases, J lost 2 bases, and 5 bases stayed unmatched. This CDR3 is built from 14 residues. CDR3 in amino acids: CASIQDRGNYGYTF. DNA of the CDR3: TGTGCCAGCATCCAAGACAGGGGGAACTATGGCTACACCTTC.

The V call is TRBV5-1, the J call TRBJ1-6; D gene ambiguous. Between the trimmed V and J ends, which lost 4 bases and 7 bases, there was a span of 15 bases. The germline V gene has CDR1 SGHRS and CDR2 YFSETQ. This CDR3 has 15 amino acids. CDR3 loop: CASSPGSAANSPLHF. The CDR3 nucleotides are TGCGCCAGCAGCCCAGGATCGGCAGCAAATTCACCCCTCCACTTT.

This sequence joins TRBV25-1 and TRBJ1-1; tentative D call: TRBD1 (6 bases). This CDR3 comprises 15 residues. CDR1 is MGHDK and CDR2 is SYGVNS in the germline V gene. V was pared by 3 bases and J by 3 bases, with 14 bases between. This chain's CDR3 is CASSDPRKGDTEAFF. CDR3 DNA sequence: TGTGCCAGCAGTGACCCCCGGAAGGGGGACACTGAAGCTTTCTTT.

CDR3 in amino acids: CASSLDRTASEQYF. The DNA for the CDR3 is TGTGCCAGCAGCTTAGATCGAACAGCCAGCGAGCAGTACTTC. This chain links TRBV11-3 with TRBJ2-7; unclear D gene. Germline CDR1 SGHNT, CDR2 YENEEA. The CDR3 runs 14 residues. The germline V and J ends were trimmed by 0 bases and 6 bases, with 12 bases remaining between them.

This clone was counted a single time. The rearrangement joins TRBV7-3 to TRBJ2-3; maybe TRBD2 (7 bases). Trimming stripped 2 bases from V and 5 bases from J, with 14 bases between. This CDR3 is built from 15 residues. From germline, CDR1 is SGHTA and CDR2 FQGTGA. CDR3 bases: TGTGCCAGCAGCTTAGGGGCGGGGGCGCGAGATACGCAGTATTTT. As protein: CASSLGAGARDTQYF.